The present T cell receptor (beta chain) was sequenced within a study of shared clonotypes between healthy human individuals. Study context: Used for every donor were three CD4 naive, three CD4 memory, two CD8 naive and one CD8 memory plate.

The CDR3 covers 14 residues. CDR1 is SGHRS, CDR2 YFSETQ, per germline. Losses at the gene ends were 4 bases for V and 5 bases for J; bases not matched to a gene: 7. Naive CD8 populations comprised CD45RO-negative cells positively selected for CCR7, excluding terminally differentiated effector memory CD45RA+ cells. Genomic DNA from each subset was divided evenly over several immunoSEQ plates. Some clones are missing from TCRdb's copy, which holds only in-frame ones; the method was immunoSEQ multiplex PCR. This table has around 2,100,000 clones, just under 95% appearing once. Study-wide results and limits: Rarefaction analysis demonstrated incomplete sorted-subset sequencing notwithstanding large depth.

About this clone: Its specificity is unknown.

This receptor was identified in a man aged 18 to 30 in good health. The sequencing sample was made of naive CD8+ T cells sorted from blood. The chain employs TRBV5-1 and TRBJ2-5, with 8 positions matching TRBD1. Here the CDR3 reads CASSVRTGHETQYF. DNA of the CDR3: TGCGCCAGCAGCGTACGGACAGGGCACGAGACCCAGTACTTC.